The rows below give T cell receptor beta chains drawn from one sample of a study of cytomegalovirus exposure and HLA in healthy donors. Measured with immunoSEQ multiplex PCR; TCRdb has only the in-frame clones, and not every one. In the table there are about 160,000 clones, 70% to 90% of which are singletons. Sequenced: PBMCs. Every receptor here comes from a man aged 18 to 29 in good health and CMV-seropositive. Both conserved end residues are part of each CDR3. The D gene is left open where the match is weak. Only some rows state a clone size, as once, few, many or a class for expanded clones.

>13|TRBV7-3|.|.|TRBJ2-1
TGTGCCAGCAGCCCCCCTTCAGGGAATGAGCAGTTCTTC
CASSPPSGNEQFF
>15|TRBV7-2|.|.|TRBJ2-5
TGTGCCAGCAGCTTAGGCCTTCGGCCAGGGGAGACCCAGTACTTC
CASSLGLRPGETQYF
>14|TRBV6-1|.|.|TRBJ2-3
TGTGCCAGCAGTGAGCAGGGGAGCACAGATACGCAGTATTTT
CASSEQGSTDTQYF
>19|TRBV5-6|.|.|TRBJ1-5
TGTGCCAGCAGCCTGGGGGTTCGGGCGGGAGAAACGATCAATCAGCCCCAGCATTTT
CASSLGVRAGETINQPQHF
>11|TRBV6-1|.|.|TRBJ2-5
TGTGCCCTCCGGTCTTTGGAGACCCAGTACTTC
CALRSLETQYF
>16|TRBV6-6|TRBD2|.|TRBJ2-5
TGTGCCAGCAGTTCTCCCCCCCCGGGGGGGCGAGAGACCCAGTACTTC
CASSSPPPGGRETQYF
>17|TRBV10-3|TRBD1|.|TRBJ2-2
TGTGCCATCAGTGAGACTATGCCGACAGGGTCGAACGGGGAGCTGTTTTTT
CAISETMPTGSNGELFF
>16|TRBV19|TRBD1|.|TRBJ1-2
TGTGCCAGTAGTCCAACCCGGGACAGAGTTTTCTATGGCTACACCTTC
CASSPTRDRVFYGYTF
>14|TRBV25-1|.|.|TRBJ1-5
TGTGCCAGCAGGAAAGCAGGGGTCAATCAGCCCCAGCATTTT
CASRKAGVNQPQHF
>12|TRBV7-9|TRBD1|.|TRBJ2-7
TGTGCCAGCAGCACCGAGGACAGGGAGCAGTACTTC
CASSTEDREQYF
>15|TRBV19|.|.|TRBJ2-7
TGTGCCAGTAGTAATCGACAGACAGGCTCCTACGAGCAGTACTTC
CASSNRQTGSYEQYF
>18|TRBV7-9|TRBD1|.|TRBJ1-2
TGTGCCAGCAGCGGGGGGCCGGACAGGGGGATTTCTTGGTATGGCTACACCTTC
CASSGGPDRGISWYGYTF
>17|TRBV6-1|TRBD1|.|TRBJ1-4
TGTGCCAGCAGTGAAACAGGGGGCCTTGCAACTAATGAAAAACTGTTTTTT
CASSETGGLATNEKLFF
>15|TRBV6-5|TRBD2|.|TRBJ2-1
TGTGCCAGCAGCTCAACTAGCGGGGGCTACAATGAGCAGTTCTTC
CASSSTSGGYNEQFF
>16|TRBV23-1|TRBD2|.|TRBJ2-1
TGCGCCAGCAGTCAATCCCTGCTAGCGGGGCACAATGAGCAGTTCTTC
CASSQSLLAGHNEQFF
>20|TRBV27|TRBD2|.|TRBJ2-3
TGTGCCAGCAATCCTTCGATTTACTCCACTAGCGGGGGAACGACAGATACGCAGTATTTT
CASNPSIYSTSGGTTDTQYF
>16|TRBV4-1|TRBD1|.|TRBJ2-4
TGCGCCAGCAGCCAAGGACAGGGTCTAGCCAAAAACATTCAGTACTTC
CASSQGQGLAKNIQYF
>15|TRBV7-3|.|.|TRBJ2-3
TGTGCCAGCAGCGCCAACCCGACAGGTCAAGATACGCAGTATTTT
CASSANPTGQDTQYF
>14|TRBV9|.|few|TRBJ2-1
TGTGCCAGCAGCTCCCGTGACTCGCACAATGAGCAGTTCTTC
CASSSRDSHNEQFF
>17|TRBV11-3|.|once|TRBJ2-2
TGTGCCAGCAGCTTAGAGGCTTACGGCCAGGCCACCGGGGAGCTGTTTTTT
CASSLEAYGQATGELFF
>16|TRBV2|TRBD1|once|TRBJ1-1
TGTGCCAGCAGTGAGGTGTTGGGCAGGGGGTCTTCTGAAGCTTTCTTT
CASSEVLGRGSSEAFF
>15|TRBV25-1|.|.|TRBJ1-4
TGTGCCAGCAGTGAATACCGCCCACTGGGCGAAAAACTGTTTTTT
CASSEYRPLGEKLFF
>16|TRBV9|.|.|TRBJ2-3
TGTGCCAGCAGCGTAGTAGGCGGGGGCCGCACAGATACGCAGTATTTT
CASSVVGGGRTDTQYF
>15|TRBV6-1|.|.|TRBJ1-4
TGTGCCAGCAGCCCAGTGGAGGCCTCTAATGAAAAACTGTTTTTT
CASSPVEASNEKLFF
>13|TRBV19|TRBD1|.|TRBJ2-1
TGTGCCAGTCGGCGGCAGGGGGCTAATGAGCAGTTCTTC
CASRRQGANEQFF
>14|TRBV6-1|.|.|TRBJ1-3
TGTGCCAGCAGTGCCGGGCAGGGGTTAGACACCATATATTTT
CASSAGQGLDTIYF
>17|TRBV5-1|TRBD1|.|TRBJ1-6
TGCGCCAGCAGCAACCGGGACAGGGGAGGAGATAATTCACCCCTCCACTTT
CASSNRDRGGDNSPLHF
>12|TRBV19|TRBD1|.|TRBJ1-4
TGTGCCAGCCGACAGGGGGGTGAAAAACTGTTTTTT
CASRQGGEKLFF
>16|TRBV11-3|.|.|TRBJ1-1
TGTGCCAGCAGCTTAGAACAGGTCCGGCCGAACACTGAAGCTTTCTTT
CASSLEQVRPNTEAFF
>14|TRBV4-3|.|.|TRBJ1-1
TGCGCCAGCAGCCAAGTCCCAGGCGCCACTGAAGCTTTCTTT
CASSQVPGATEAFF
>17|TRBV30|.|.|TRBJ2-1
TGTGCCTGGAGTTCATCGAAAACAGGGAGCTCCTACAATGAGCAGTTCTTC
CAWSSSKTGSSYNEQFF
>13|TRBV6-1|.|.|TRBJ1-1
TGTGCCAGCAGTGTGGAGGTGAACACTGAAGCTTTCTTT
CASSVEVNTEAFF
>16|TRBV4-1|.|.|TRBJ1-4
TGCGCCAGCAGCCAAGATCCTCAGACAGCTAATGAAAAACTGTTTTTT
CASSQDPQTANEKLFF
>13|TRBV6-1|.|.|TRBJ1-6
TGTGCCAGCAGTGAAGACAACCCACAACCCAGGCACTTT
CASSEDNPQPRHF
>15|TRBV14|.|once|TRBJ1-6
TGTGCCAGCAGCCAAGGTTCCGGGACATATTCACCCCTCCACTTT
CASSQGSGTYSPLHF
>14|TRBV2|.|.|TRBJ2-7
TGTGCCAGCAGTGACGGGGGACTTATCTACGAGCAGTACTTC
CASSDGGLIYEQYF
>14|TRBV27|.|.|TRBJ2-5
TGTGCCAGCAGTGAGTCGGGGGGCCCGGGGACCCAGTACTTC
CASSESGGPGTQYF
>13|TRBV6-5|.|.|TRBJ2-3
TGTGCCAGCAGTTACACCGGTACAGATACGCAGTATTTT
CASSYTGTDTQYF
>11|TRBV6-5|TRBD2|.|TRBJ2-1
TGTGCCAGCAGTTCCGAAGTAGCGGGAGTCTTC
CASSSEVAGVF